The next 24 T cell receptor beta chains were all read from a single sample in a study of shared clonotypes between healthy human individuals. Positively selected for CCR7, the CD45RO-negative cells used as naive CD8 cells excluded terminally differentiated effector memory CD45RA+ cells. The table came from immunoSEQ multiplex PCR; TCRdb's copy has only in-frame clones and leaves some out. The sample has roughly 2,000,000 clones, 93% seen once; the top ten hold 1.5% to 2%. The sequencing input was naive CD8+ T cells from PBMCs. These receptors all come from a man aged 18 to 30 in good health. Some clones in this sample may be carry-over from other donors' samples.

V and J are TRBV19 and TRBJ2-3; possibly TRBD1 for D (6 bases). CDR1 and CDR2 (germline): LNHDA, SQIVND (reference sequence). V lost 7 bases and J 2 bases, leaving 10 bases between the germline ends. CDR3 size: 13 residues. The CDR3 DNA is TGTGCCAGTATGACAGGCAACACAGATACGCAGTATTTT. This gives the protein CASMTGNTDTQYF.

The CDR3 region has the DNA TGTGCCAGCAGCTTACTAGCGGGTCTGAGCTCCTACAATGAGCAGTTCTTC. Amino acids: CASSLLAGLSSYNEQFF. The gene calls are TRBV11-2 and TRBJ2-1, with TRBD2 matching 8 bases. V gave up 2 bases and J gave up 0 bases; unmatched junction bases: 6. CDR1 is SGHAT, CDR2 FQNNGV, per germline. The CDR3 length is 17 residues.

The rearrangement joins TRBV4-1 to TRBJ2-3; D not certain. CDR1 is MGHRA, CDR2 YSYEKL, per germline. The CDR3 has 15 amino acids. V was cut by 0 bases and J by 3 bases, with 10 bases left in between. The CDR3 coding sequence is TGCGCCAGCAGCCAAGAGGCCCTCGTAACAGATACGCAGTATTTT. Translating it yields CASSQEALVTDTQYF.

About this clone itself: The same CDR3 also results from other DNA sequences found in this sample. The genes are TRBV19 and TRBJ2-7; 9 bases agree with TRBD1. In germline, CDR1 is LNHDA, CDR2 SQIVND (reference sequence). V was pared by 8 bases and J by 2 bases, with 7 bases of the junction left unmatched. This CDR3 is 14 amino acids long. CDR3 protein: CASSSGTGTYEQYF. The CDR3 DNA is TGTGCCAGTTCATCCGGGACAGGGACCTACGAGCAGTACTTC.

As concerns this clone: In the same sample, other DNA sequences code for this CDR3. The chain links TRBV11-2 to TRBJ1-5; D might be TRBD1 (6 bases). With 1 base removed from V and 7 bases from J, the gap between germline ends came to 14 bases. The CDR3 is 15 amino acids. Per the germline V gene, CDR1 is SGHAT and CDR2 is FQNNGV. CDR3 protein: CASSLGRGAGQPQHF. CDR3 DNA: TGTGCCAGCAGCTTAGGTAGGGGGGCTGGGCAGCCCCAGCATTTT.

The chain employs TRBV7-2 and TRBJ2-3, with 12 positions matching TRBD2. Germline V gene sequence: CDR1 SGHTA, CDR2 FQGNSA. V lost 6 bases and J lost 5; bases outside the gene matches: 6. The CDR3 runs 15 residues. CDR3 bases: TGTGCCAGCAGTTGGACTAGCGGGATTGGAGATACGCAGTATTTT. This sequence encodes CASSWTSGIGDTQYF.

V and J are TRBV30 and TRBJ1-1, with TRBD1 identical over 7 bases. Trimming removed 2 bases from V and 3 bases from J; junction bases left unmatched: 6. CDR1 and CDR2 (germline): GTSNPN, SVGIG (reference sequence). There are 14 residues in the CDR3. CDR3 amino acids: CAWSYDRVDTEAFF. The DNA for the CDR3 is TGTGCCTGGAGTTATGACAGGGTCGACACTGAAGCTTTCTTT.

The chain links TRBV28 to TRBJ2-6; D may be TRBD2 (6 bases). CDR1 and CDR2 from the germline V gene are MDHEN and SYDVKM. This CDR3 has 16 amino acids. Trimming removed 10 bases from V and 4 bases from J, with 20 bases in between. CDR3 residues: CAITTHLGGGANVLTF. The CDR3 DNA is TGTGCCATCACAACGCACCTGGGAGGCGGGGCCAACGTCCTGACTTTC.

V usage is TRBV27 and J usage is TRBJ2-3; the D is unclear. This CDR3 has 15 amino acids. Trimming stripped 3 bases from V and 0 bases from J, with 10 bases between. The germline gives CDR1 MNHEY, CDR2 SMNVEV (reference sequence). The CDR3 nucleotides are TGTGCCAGCAGTTTTGTTCAAACTAGCACAGATACGCAGTATTTT. Encoded protein: CASSFVQTSTDTQYF.

The J gene is TRBJ1-1, the V gene TRBV7-3; D call uncertain. Trimming shortened V by 4 bases and J by 0 bases, and 3 bases separated the two germline ends. This CDR3 contains 12 residues. The germline gives CDR1 SGHTA, CDR2 FQGTGA. CDR3 nucleotide sequence: TGTGCCAGCAGCTATTTGAACACTGAAGCTTTCTTT. Amino acids: CASSYLNTEAFF. Full variable domain (missing parts from reference TRBV7-3 and TRBJ1-1): GAGVSQTPSNKVTEKGKYVELRCDPISGHTALYWYRQSLGQGPEFLIYFQGTGAADDSGLPNDRFFAVRPEGSVSTLKIQRTERGDSAVYLCASSYLNTEAFFGQGTRLTVV.

V is TRBV7-3 and J is TRBJ2-3, with 7 bases that match TRBD2. The V gene end was trimmed by 5 bases and the J gene end by 1 base; junction bases not matched to a gene: 9. CDR1 SGHTA and CDR2 FQGTGA come from the germline V gene. This CDR3 is 16 amino acids long. Written as DNA, the CDR3 is TGTGCCAGCAGCGTCTCATCTGCGGGGGGCACAGATACGCAGTATTTT. This translates into CASSVSSAGGTDTQYF.

The V and J genes are TRBV25-1 and TRBJ2-2; tentatively, D is TRBD2 (6 bases). The CDR3 is made up of 16 amino acids. Germline values: CDR1 MGHDK, CDR2 SYGVNS. The V and J ends lost 0 bases and 6 bases respectively, with 14 bases between them. CDR3 amino acids: CASSEYPGDSPGELFF. CDR3 bases: TGTGCCAGCAGTGAATACCCGGGAGATTCCCCCGGGGAGCTGTTTTTT.

This chain connects TRBV29-1 to TRBJ2-1, with 7 bases identical to TRBD2. CDR3 size: 16 residues. The ends lost 3 bases at V and 4 bases at J; junction bases unmatched: 12. In germline, CDR1 is SQVTM, CDR2 ANQGSEA. CDR3 region: CSVEYGEGGGYNEQFF. CDR3 DNA: TGCAGCGTTGAGTATGGGGAGGGAGGAGGTTACAATGAGCAGTTCTTC.

As to this clone: One end of the junction is discordant with germline, which a read error may explain. This rearrangement joins TRBV29-1 to TRBJ2-7; the D is unclear. The CDR3 contains 11 residues. Germline CDR1 reads SQVTM; CDR2 reads ANQGSEA. The CDR3 DNA sequence: TGCAACGTTTTTACAGACTACGAGCAGTACTTC. Translation: CNVFTDYEQYF.

The chain links TRBV30 to TRBJ2-7; either TRBD1 or TRBD2 may supply D (5 bases each). The CDR3 covers 14 residues. With 0 bases removed from V and 11 bases from J, the gap between germline ends came to 20 bases. Germline lookup yields CDR1 GTSNPN and CDR2 SVGIG (reference sequence). The CDR3 bases are TGTGCCTGGAGTGTAAGGGGACCTAGCCTGGGCGAGTACTTC. Its protein product is CAWSVRGPSLGEYF.

V and J are TRBV7-6 and TRBJ2-1; TRBD1 matches at 10 bases. Per germline, CDR1 SGHVS and CDR2 FNYEAQ. V shed 4 bases and J 8 bases; nucleotides not matched to a gene: 11. This CDR3 has 16 amino acids. The CDR3 DNA sequence: TGTGCCAGCAGCTCACGGACAGGGGGAGGTTTCGATGAGCAGTTCTTC. Translating it yields CASSSRTGGGFDEQFF.

Only one count was recorded for this clone. The sample carries other DNA sequences with the same CDR3. The rearrangement uses TRBV9 and TRBJ2-7; D might be TRBD1 (6 bases). In germline, CDR1 is SGDLS, CDR2 YYNGEE. The CDR3 runs 14 residues. The V end was cut by 3 bases, the J end by 0 bases, with 10 bases between. CDR3 amino acids: CASSATGFSYEQYF. CDR3 DNA: TGTGCCAGCAGCGCGACAGGATTCTCCTACGAGCAGTACTTC.

This sequence joins TRBV29-1 and TRBJ2-1; D call uncertain. CDR3 length equals 11 residues. The V gene's germline CDR1 is SQVTM and CDR2 ANQGSEA. Trimming removed 5 bases from V and 8 bases from J, with 10 bases in between. CDR3 sequence reads: CSVFSLYEQFF. DNA of the CDR3: TGCAGCGTTTTTAGCCTTTATGAGCAGTTCTTC.

This rearrangement joins TRBV10-3 to TRBJ2-1; 10 nucleotides align to TRBD2. The CDR3 runs to 14 residues. The V gene's germline CDR1 is ENHRY and CDR2 SYGVKD. V shed 5 bases, J shed 6 bases, and the junction held 4 bases outside the gene matches. CDR3 nucleotides: TGTGCCATCAGTAGCGGGAGGGCCGGCAATGAGCAGTTCTTC. Translation gives CAISSGRAGNEQFF.

The rearrangement uses TRBV11-1 and TRBJ2-7, with 8 bases lining up with TRBD2. V was clipped by 3 bases and J by 4 bases; unmatched bases: 5. CDR3 length equals 14 residues. Looked up from germline, CDR1 is SGHAT and CDR2 is FQDESV (reference sequence). The CDR3 spells CASSFASGPYEQYF. The CDR3 DNA sequence: TGTGCCAGCAGCTTCGCTAGCGGGCCGTACGAGCAGTACTTC.

This clone has just a few counts. CDR3 bases: TGTGCCAGCAGAGGACAGACGGCCCACGCTTTCTTT. Residues: CASRGQTAHAFF. The V call is TRBV27, the J call TRBJ1-1, with D maybe TRBD1 (6 bases). Trimming took off 6 bases at V and 11 bases at J, with 16 bases between the two ends. This CDR3 has 12 residues. The V gene's germline CDR1 is MNHEY and CDR2 SMNVEV (reference sequence).

V is TRBV6-5 and J is TRBJ2-5; D gene ambiguous. The CDR3 contains 15 residues. The V and J ends lost 0 bases and 4 bases respectively, with 12 bases between them. From germline, CDR1 is MNHEY and CDR2 SVGAGI. CDR3 sequence: CASSYSIPGIETQYF. The CDR3 coding sequence is TGTGCCAGCAGTTACTCGATTCCGGGCATAGAGACCCAGTACTTC.

The chain links TRBV29-1 to TRBJ2-3; the D is unclear. This CDR3 is 12 amino acids long. V lost 2 bases and J 7 bases, leaving 10 bases between the germline ends. Germline values: CDR1 SQVTM, CDR2 ANQGSEA. The CDR3 region is CSVERPLYTQYF. Here the CDR3 DNA reads TGCAGCGTTGAACGGCCCCTTTATACGCAGTATTTT.

The rearrangement joins TRBV6-6 to TRBJ2-5, with TRBD1 matching over 10 bases. Germline assignment: CDR1 MNHNY and CDR2 SVGAGI (reference sequence). The trim removed 5 bases at V and 5 bases at J, leaving 8 bases unmatched. CDR3 length: 15 amino acids. The CDR3 loop is CASSDKTGGFETQYF. CDR3 DNA sequence: TGTGCCAGCAGTGACAAGACAGGGGGCTTTGAGACCCAGTACTTC.